These 11 T cell receptor beta chains originate from one sample sequenced in a study of blood T cell repertoires in COVID-19. TCRdb keeps only in-frame clones here, not all; method: immunoSEQ multiplex PCR. The sample records approximately 86,000 clones, 75% to 85% being singletons. Specimen: peripheral blood. The receptors were gathered from a woman in her seventies with acute or convalescent COVID-19.

CDR3 amino acids: CASSQLRGTYEQYF. The CDR3 nucleotides read TGCGCCAGCAGCCAACTCAGGGGGACCTACGAGCAGTACTTC. V is TRBV4-1 and J is TRBJ2-7; TRBD1 agrees at 7 bases. Germline loops: CDR1 MGHRA, CDR2 YSYEKL. The CDR3 is 14 residues long. With 2 bases clipped from V and 2 bases from J, the junction kept 3 bases outside the gene matches.

CDR3 sequence reads: CASSHDRGPGYTF. CDR3 DNA: TGTGCCAGCAGCCACGACAGGGGGCCTGGCTACACCTTC. The chain has TRBV12-3 or TRBV12-4 and TRBJ1-2; TRBD1 matches 10 bases. The J segment lost 7 bases and the V segment lost 6 bases, leaving 5 bases of the junction unmatched. The CDR3 loop spans 13 amino acids.

The rearrangement links TRBV19 to TRBJ2-3, with 7 bases identical to TRBD2. The CDR3 has 16 residues. Trimming at V came to 8 bases and at J to 0 bases, leaving 11 bases not matched to a gene. Germline CDR1 is LNHDA and CDR2 is SQIVND (reference sequence). The CDR3 DNA follows: TGTGCCAGTCGGCCTAGCGGCACCTCTAGCACAGATACGCAGTATTTT. This sequence encodes CASRPSGTSSTDTQYF.

As DNA, the CDR3 is TGCGCCAACAGGGTCGAGCCTAACTATGGCTACACCTTC. This sequence encodes CANRVEPNYGYTF. V and J are TRBV10-1 and TRBJ1-2; a weak D match, TRBD1 (6 bases). Germline V CDR1 and CDR2: WNHNN, SYGVQD (reference sequence). V was pared by 10 bases and J by 0 bases, with 12 bases between. CDR3 size: 13 residues.

The chain links TRBV18 to TRBJ2-1; no reliable D call. Germline values: CDR1 KGHSH, CDR2 LQKENI. Trimming took off 1 base at V and 4 bases at J, with 5 bases between the two ends. This CDR3 has 13 amino acids. The CDR3 DNA follows: TGTGCCAGCTCACCACTCCTATACAATGAGCAGTTCTTC. Its translation: CASSPLLYNEQFF.

The chain uses TRBV14 and TRBJ1-6, with D possibly TRBD1 on 5 matching bases. The CDR3 sequence is 14 residues long. Trimming pared 2 bases from V and 9 bases from J, leaving 11 bases between. Germline V gene sequence: CDR1 SGHDN, CDR2 FVKESK. The DNA of the CDR3 is TGTGCCAGCAGCCAACGATCGGGGGGTTCACCCCTCCACTTT. Translation: CASSQRSGGSPLHF.

This clone has a single count. V and J are TRBV9 and TRBJ1-5, with D unresolved. CDR1 and CDR2 (germline): SGDLS, YYNGEE. V gave up 1 base and J gave up 0 bases, with 14 bases separating them. CDR3 length: 17 residues. The CDR3 loop reads CASSVSRGNYSNQPQHF. DNA for the CDR3: TGTGCCAGCAGCGTATCGAGAGGGAACTATAGCAATCAGCCCCAGCATTTT.

This chain joins TRBV7-6 and TRBJ2-7; perhaps TRBD1 as D (6 bases). V was pared by 5 bases and J by 2 bases, with 13 bases between. The germline CDR1 and CDR2 sequences are SGHVS and FNYEAQ. The length of the CDR3 is 14 residues. The CDR3 region has the DNA TGTGCCAGCAGCCAACTCGGACAGCCCTACGAGCAGTACTTC. Encoded protein: CASSQLGQPYEQYF.

This clone was picked up a small number of times. The chain is built from TRBV10-3 and TRBJ1-1; D is unclear. V lost 1 base to trimming and J lost 1 base, with 4 bases between them. Germline loops: CDR1 ENHRY, CDR2 SYGVKD. CDR3 length: 13 residues. The CDR3 spells CAISEFQNTEAFF. Here the CDR3 DNA reads TGTGCCATCAGTGAGTTTCAGAACACTGAAGCTTTCTTT.

The sample holds a few counts of this clone. The chain links TRBV5-1 to TRBJ2-7; maybe TRBD2 (5 bases). The CDR3 is 15 residues long. V shed 1 base and J shed 0 bases, with 11 bases lying between them. Germline V CDR1 and CDR2: SGHRS, YFSETQ. The CDR3 bases are TGCGCCAGCAGCTTGAACACGGCGGGCTCCTACGAGCAGTACTTC. It codes for CASSLNTAGSYEQYF.

This clone occurred once. V usage is TRBV5-1 and J usage is TRBJ1-1; 9 bases map to TRBD1. This CDR3 spans 14 amino acids. Germline V gene lookup returns CDR1 SGHRS and CDR2 YFSETQ. V lost 7 bases to trimming and J lost 0 bases; unmatched junction nucleotides: 4. In DNA form, the CDR3 reads TGCGCCAGCGAGACAGGGGGAGTGAACACTGAAGCTTTCTTT. Translating it yields CASETGGVNTEAFF.